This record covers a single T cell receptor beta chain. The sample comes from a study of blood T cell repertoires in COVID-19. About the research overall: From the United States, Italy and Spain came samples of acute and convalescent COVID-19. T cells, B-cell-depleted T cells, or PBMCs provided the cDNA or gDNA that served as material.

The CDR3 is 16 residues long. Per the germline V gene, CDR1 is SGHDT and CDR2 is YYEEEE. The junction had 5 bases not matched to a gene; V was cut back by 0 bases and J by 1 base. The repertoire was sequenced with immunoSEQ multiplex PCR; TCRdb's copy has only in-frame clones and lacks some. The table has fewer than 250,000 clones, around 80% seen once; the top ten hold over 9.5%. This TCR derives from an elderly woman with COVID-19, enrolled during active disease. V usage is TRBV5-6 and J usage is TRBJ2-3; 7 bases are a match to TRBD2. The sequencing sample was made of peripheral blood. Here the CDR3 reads CASSLEASGRTDTQYF. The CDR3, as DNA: TGTGCCAGCAGCTTGGAGGCTAGCGGCCGCACAGATACGCAGTATTTT. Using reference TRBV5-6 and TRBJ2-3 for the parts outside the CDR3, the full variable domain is DAGVTQSPTHLIKTRGQQVTLRCSPKSGHDTVSWYQQALGQGPQFIFQYYEEEERQRGNFPDRFSGHQFPNYSSELNVNALLLGDSALYLCASSLEASGRTDTQYFGPGTRLTVL.